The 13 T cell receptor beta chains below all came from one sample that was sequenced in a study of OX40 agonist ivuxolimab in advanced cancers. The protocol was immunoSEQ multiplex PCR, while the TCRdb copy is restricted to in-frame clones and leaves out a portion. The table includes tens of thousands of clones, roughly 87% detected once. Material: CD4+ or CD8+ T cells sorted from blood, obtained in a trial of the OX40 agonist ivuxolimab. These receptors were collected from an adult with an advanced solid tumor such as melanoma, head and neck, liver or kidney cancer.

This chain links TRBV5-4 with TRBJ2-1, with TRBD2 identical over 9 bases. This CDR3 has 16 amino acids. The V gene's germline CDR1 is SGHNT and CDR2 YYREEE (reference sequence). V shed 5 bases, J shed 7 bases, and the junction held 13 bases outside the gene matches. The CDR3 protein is CASSSIAGAVGNEQFF. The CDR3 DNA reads TGTGCCAGCAGTTCGATAGCGGGGGCGGTTGGTAATGAGCAGTTCTTC.

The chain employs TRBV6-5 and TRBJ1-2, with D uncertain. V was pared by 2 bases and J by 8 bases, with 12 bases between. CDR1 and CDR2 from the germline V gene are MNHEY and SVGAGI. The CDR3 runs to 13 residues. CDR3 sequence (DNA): TGTGCCAGCAGTTACGAACAGATTCGGGGCTACACCTTC. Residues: CASSYEQIRGYTF.

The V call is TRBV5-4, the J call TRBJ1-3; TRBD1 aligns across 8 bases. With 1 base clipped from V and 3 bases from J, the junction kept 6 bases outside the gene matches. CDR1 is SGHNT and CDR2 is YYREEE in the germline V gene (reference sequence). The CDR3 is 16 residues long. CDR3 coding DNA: TGTGCCAGCAGCTTGATCGGACAGGGATATGGAAACACCATATATTTT. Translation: CASSLIGQGYGNTIYF.

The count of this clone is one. The CDR3 DNA follows: TGTGCCACCAGCAGGGGGGGAACTTCCTACGAGCAGTACTTC. It specifies CATSRGGTSYEQYF. The chain links TRBV15 to TRBJ2-7; tentatively, D is TRBD2 (6 bases). Trimming removed 3 bases at V and 1 base at J, with 10 bases between. The CDR3 spans 14 residues. The germline V gene has CDR1 LNHNV and CDR2 YYDKDF (reference sequence).

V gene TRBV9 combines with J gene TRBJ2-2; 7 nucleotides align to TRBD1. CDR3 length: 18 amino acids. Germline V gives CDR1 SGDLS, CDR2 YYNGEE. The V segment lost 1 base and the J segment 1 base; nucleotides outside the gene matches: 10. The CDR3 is CASSVTPPGQLNTGELFF. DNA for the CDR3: TGTGCCAGCAGCGTAACACCTCCGGGACAGTTGAACACCGGGGAGCTGTTTTTT.

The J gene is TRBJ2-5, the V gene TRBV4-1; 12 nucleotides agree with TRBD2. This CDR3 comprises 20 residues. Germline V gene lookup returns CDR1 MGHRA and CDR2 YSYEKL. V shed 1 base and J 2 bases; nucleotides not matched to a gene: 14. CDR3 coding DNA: TGCGCCAGCAGCCAAGTTTTAGCGCGCCTAGCGGGGGGGGAGCAAGAGACCCAGTACTTC. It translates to CASSQVLARLAGGEQETQYF.

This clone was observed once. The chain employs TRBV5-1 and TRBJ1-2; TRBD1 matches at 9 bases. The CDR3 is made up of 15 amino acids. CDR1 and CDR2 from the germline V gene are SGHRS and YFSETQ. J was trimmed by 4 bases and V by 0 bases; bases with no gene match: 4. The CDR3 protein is CASSLGDRDLYGYTF. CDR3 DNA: TGCGCCAGCAGCTTGGGGGACAGGGACCTCTATGGCTACACCTTC. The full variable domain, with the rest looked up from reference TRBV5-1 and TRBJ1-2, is KAGVTQTPRYLIKTRGQQVTLSCSPISGHRSVSWYQQTPGQGLQFLFEYFSETQRNKGNFPGRFSGRQFSNSRSEMNVSTLELGDSALYLCASSLGDRDLYGYTFGSGTRLTVV.

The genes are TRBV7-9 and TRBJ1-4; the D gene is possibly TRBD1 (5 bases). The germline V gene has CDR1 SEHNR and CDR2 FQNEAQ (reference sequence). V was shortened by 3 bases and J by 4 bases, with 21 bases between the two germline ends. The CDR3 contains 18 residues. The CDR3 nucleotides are TGTGCCAGCAGCTTTTATCGGGGGTCAGGACTTGATAATGAAAAACTGTTTTTT. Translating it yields CASSFYRGSGLDNEKLFF.

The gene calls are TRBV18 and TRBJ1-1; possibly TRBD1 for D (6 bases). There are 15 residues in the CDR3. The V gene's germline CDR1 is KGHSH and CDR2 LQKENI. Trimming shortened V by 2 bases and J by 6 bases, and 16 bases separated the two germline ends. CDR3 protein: CASSPSQGWSSEAFF. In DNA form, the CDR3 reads TGTGCCAGCTCACCATCACAGGGTTGGTCCTCTGAAGCTTTCTTT.

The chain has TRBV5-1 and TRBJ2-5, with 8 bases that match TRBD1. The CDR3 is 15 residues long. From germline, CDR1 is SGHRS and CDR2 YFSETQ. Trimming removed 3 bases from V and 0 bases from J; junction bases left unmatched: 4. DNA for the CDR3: TGCGCCAGCAGCTCCGGACAGGGCAACCAAGAGACCCAGTACTTC. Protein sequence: CASSSGQGNQETQYF.

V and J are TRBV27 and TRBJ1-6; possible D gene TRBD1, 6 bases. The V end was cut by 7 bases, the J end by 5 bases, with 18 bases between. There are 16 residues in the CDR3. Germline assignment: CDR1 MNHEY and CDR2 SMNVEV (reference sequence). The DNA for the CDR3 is TGTGCCAGCAAAAGGGGCCGGGACACTAATAATTCACCCCTCCACTTT. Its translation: CASKRGRDTNNSPLHF.

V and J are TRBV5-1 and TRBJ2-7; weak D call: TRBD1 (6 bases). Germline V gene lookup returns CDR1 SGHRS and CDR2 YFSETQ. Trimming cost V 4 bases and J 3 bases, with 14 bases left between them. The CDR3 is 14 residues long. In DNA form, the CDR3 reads TGCGCCAGCAGCCCCGGGACACACAACTACGAGCAGTACTTC. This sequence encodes CASSPGTHNYEQYF.

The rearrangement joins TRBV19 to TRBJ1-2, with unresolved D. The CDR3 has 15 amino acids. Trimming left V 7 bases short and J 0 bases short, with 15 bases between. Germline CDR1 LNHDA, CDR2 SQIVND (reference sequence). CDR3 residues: CASIGRRVSNYGYTF. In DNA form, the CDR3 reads TGTGCCAGTATAGGAAGAAGAGTCTCTAACTATGGCTACACCTTC. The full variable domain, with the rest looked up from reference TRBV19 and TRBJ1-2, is DGGITQSPKYLFRKEGQNVTLSCEQNLNHDAMYWYRQDPGQGLRLIYYSQIVNDFQKGDIAEGYSVSREKKESFPLTVTSAQKNPTAFYLCASIGRRVSNYGYTFGSGTRLTVV.